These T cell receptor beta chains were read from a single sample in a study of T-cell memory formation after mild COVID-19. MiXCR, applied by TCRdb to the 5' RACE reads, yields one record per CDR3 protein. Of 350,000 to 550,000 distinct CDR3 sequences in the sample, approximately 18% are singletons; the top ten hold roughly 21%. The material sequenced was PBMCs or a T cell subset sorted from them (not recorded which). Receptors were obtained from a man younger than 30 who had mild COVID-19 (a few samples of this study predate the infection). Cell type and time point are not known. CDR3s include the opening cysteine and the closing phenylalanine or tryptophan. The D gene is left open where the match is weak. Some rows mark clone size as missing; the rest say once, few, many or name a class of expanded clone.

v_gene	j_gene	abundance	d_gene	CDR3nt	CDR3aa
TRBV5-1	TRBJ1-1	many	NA	TGCGCCAGCAGCCAACCACAGGGCCGACTTTACACTGAAGCTTTCTTT	CASSQPQGRLYTEAFF
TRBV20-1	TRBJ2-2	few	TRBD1	TGCAGTGCTAGGAGGACAGGAAACACCGGGGAGCTGTTTTTT	CSARRTGNTGELFF
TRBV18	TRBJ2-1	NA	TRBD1	TGTGCCAGCTCACCAACCATGACAGGGCCCCACAATGAGCAGTTCTTC	CASSPTMTGPHNEQFF
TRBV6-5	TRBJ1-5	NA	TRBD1	TGTGCCAGCACCAGATTTGGACAGGGGGCCGGGCAGCCCCAGCATTTT	CASTRFGQGAGQPQHF
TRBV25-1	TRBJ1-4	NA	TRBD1	TGTGCCAGCAGGGGACAGGGCAATGAAAAACTGTTTTTT	CASRGQGNEKLFF
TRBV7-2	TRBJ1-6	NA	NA	TGTGCCAGCAGCTTAGGGTGGGATTCACCCCTCCACTTT	CASSLGWDSPLHF
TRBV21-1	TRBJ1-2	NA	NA	TGTGCCAGCAGCAAAGATAACTGGGGCTACACCTTC	CASSKDNWGYTF
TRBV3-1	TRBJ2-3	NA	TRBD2	TGTGCCAGCAGCCAAGGTGATAGCGGGGGGGCGAGGCAGTATTTT	CASSQGDSGGARQYF
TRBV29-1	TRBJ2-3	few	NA	TGCAGCTATATCCACCGGGACCGTACTAGCACAGATACGCAGTATTTT	CSYIHRDRTSTDTQYF
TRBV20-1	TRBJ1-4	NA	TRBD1	TGCAGTGCTAGAGGGACAGGCCGTAATGAAAAACTGTTTTTT	CSARGTGRNEKLFF
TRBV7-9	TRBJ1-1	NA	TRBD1	TGTGCCAGCAACCGACAGGGGGGAGTCACTGAAGCTTTCTTT	CASNRQGGVTEAFF
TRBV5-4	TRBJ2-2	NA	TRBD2	TGTGCCAGCAGCTCGGTCCGGGGGGACGCCGGGGAGCTGTTTTTT	CASSSVRGDAGELFF
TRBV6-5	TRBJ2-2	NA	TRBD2	TGTGCCAGCAGTTACTCGGGGACTAGCGGGGGCAACACCGGGGAGCTGTTTTTT	CASSYSGTSGGNTGELFF
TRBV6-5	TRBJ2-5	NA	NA	TGTGCCAGCAGACTAGGATGGCAAGAGACCCAGTACTTC	CASRLGWQETQYF
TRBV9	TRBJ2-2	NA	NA	TGTGCCAGCAGCGTAGGGCAGTACACCGGGGAGCTGTTTTTT	CASSVGQYTGELFF
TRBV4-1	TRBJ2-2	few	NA	TGCGCCAGCAGCCTGTGGTTCAGGAACACCGGGGAGCTGTTTTTT	CASSLWFRNTGELFF
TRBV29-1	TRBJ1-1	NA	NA	TGCAGCGTTGAAGATATAGCGAACACTGAAGCTTTCTTT	CSVEDIANTEAFF
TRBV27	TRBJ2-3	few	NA	TGTGCCAGCAGCCTCGGTGGGGACATAGATACGCAGTATTTT	CASSLGGDIDTQYF
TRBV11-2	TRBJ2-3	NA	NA	TGTGCCAGCAGCTTAGCGGTCAGGGTAGATACGCAGTATTTT	CASSLAVRVDTQYF
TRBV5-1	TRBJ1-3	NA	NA	TGCGCCAGCAGCTTGGCCGGAGGGAGCTCTGGAAACACCATATATTTT	CASSLAGGSSGNTIYF
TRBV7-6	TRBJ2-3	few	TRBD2	TGTGCCAGCACCCGAGCGGGGGGCAGCATAGATACGCAGTATTTT	CASTRAGGSIDTQYF
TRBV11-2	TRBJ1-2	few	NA	TGTGCCAGCAGCTTAGGACCTTTGACTAACTATGGCTACACCTTC	CASSLGPLTNYGYTF
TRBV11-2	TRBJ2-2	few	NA	TGTGCCAGCAGCTTGATCAAGACCGGGGAGCTGTTTTTT	CASSLIKTGELFF
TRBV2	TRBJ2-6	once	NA	TGTGCCACGGAGGGGGCGGCTGGGGCCAACGTCCTGACTTTC	CATEGAAGANVLTF
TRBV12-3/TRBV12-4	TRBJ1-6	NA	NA	TGTGCCAGCAGTCGCGGGACGGGAGGGTCACCCCTCCACTTT	CASSRGTGGSPLHF
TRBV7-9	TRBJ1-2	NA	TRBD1	TGTGCCAGCAGCTTAACAGGACAGGGGCGAAACTATGGCTACACCTTC	CASSLTGQGRNYGYTF
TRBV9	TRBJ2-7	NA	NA	TGTGCCAGCAGCGTAGGCCCCGACAGCTACGAGCAGTACTTC	CASSVGPDSYEQYF
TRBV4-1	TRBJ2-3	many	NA	TGCGCCAGCAGCCAAGAGGGACAACCTAGCACAGATACGCAGTATTTT	CASSQEGQPSTDTQYF
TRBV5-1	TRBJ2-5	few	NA	TGCGCCAGCAGGGAGGGCTTGGAGACCCAGTACTTC	CASREGLETQYF
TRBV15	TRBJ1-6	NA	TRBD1	TGTGCCACCAGCAGAGATCGGGGGACAGGGAAACGCTTT	CATSRDRGTGKRF
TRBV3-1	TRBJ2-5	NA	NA	TGTGCCAGCAGCCAAGGAATAGTGACCCAAGAGACCCAGTACTTC	CASSQGIVTQETQYF
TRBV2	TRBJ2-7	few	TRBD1	TGTGCCAGCAGTGGGGACAGGGTCGAGCAGTACTTC	CASSGDRVEQYF
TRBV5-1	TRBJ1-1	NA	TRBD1	TGCGCCAGCAGTCACAGGGGGAGCACTGAAGCTTTCTTT	CASSHRGSTEAFF
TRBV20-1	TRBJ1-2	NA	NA	TGCAGTGCTAAGAGGTCAGGGGAGCCTAACTATGGCTACACCTTC	CSAKRSGEPNYGYTF
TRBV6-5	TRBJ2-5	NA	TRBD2	TGTGCCAGCAGACCCCGGCTGGCGGGGGGGCTAGAGACCCAGTACTTC	CASRPRLAGGLETQYF
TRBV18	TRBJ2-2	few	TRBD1	TGTGCCAGCTCATCCCCGGGACAGAACTCCGGGGAGCTGTTTTTT	CASSSPGQNSGELFF
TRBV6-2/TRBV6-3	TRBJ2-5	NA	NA	TGTGCCAGCAGCCCAGCCGAAGAGACCCAGTACTTC	CASSPAEETQYF
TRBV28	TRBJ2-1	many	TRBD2	TGTGCCAGCAGTTCACTGGCGGGGGGCTTCTACAATGAGCAGTTCTTC	CASSSLAGGFYNEQFF
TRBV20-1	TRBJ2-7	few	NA	TGCAGTGCTCTTGGGACCTCCGAGCAGTACTTC	CSALGTSEQYF
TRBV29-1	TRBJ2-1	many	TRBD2	TGCAGCGTTGGGGGACTAGCGGGGTTCGCCCTCCACAATGAGCAGTTCTTC	CSVGGLAGFALHNEQFF